This T cell receptor beta chain was recovered during a study of immune characterization of retroperitoneal liposarcoma. TCRdb reprocessed the PCR reads with MiXCR, giving one entry per CDR3 protein. This table has some 3,000 distinct CDR3 sequences, under 55% appearing once. The sequencing input was tumor tissue. The receptor was derived from a male donor with retroperitoneal liposarcoma.

In DNA, the CDR3 is TGTGCCAGCAGCTTAGATGGATCCTTGGAGCAGTTCTTC. Translated: CASSLDGSLEQFF. This chain uses TRBV7-2 with TRBJ2-1; no clear D gene. Germline V gene lookup returns CDR1 SGHTA and CDR2 FQGNSA. This CDR3 has 13 residues. V was pared by 1 base and J by 10 bases, with 11 bases between.